This T cell receptor (beta chain) came from a study of cytotoxic CD8 clonotypes in ibrutinib-treated CLL. The data were produced by immunoSEQ multiplex PCR, yet TCRdb's version contains in-frame clones alone and is incomplete. The sample holds roughly 40,000 clones; more than 60% are singletons and the top ten take roughly 12%. Note on this clone: What it binds is unknown.

The CDR3 is 14 amino acids. The germline gives CDR1 LNHNV, CDR2 YYDKDF (reference sequence). J lost 5 bases, V lost 5 bases, and 6 bases had no gene match. Study results and limitations: Patients had baseline clonality above age-matched healthy donors, and this clonality moved with circulating CD8+ T-cell counts. Sampling time points were not equivalent between sustained-remission and progressing patients.

The sequenced sample was PBMCs, obtained after 12 months of ibrutinib treatment. The rearrangement uses TRBV15 and TRBJ2-1; 7 nucleotides match TRBD2. The receptor was derived from a human donor with chronic lymphocytic leukemia. Here the CDR3 reads CATSVQRGNNEQFF. The CDR3 DNA sequence: TGTGCCACCAGCGTACAGCGGGGAAACAATGAGCAGTTCTTC.